This T cell receptor (beta chain) was observed in a study of blood T cells in healthy people across ages. Across the whole study: About one barcoded beta molecule per two T cells was the capture yield of template switching.

Every sample yielded at least 6.5 million isolated PBMCs. As to this clonotype: Its antigen is currently unknown.

A second about 6 to 11 cycle PCR used barcoded and J-beta primers. A single record per CDR3 protein comes from TCRdb applying MiXCR to the 5' RACE reads. The repertoire holds hundreds of thousands of distinct CDR3 sequences, with around 49% as singletons. Study-wide results and limits: TCR beta diversity, measured per million T cells, fell in a roughly linear way with age. In long-lived donors, naive CD4+ cell counts and diversity exceeded those of aged donors.

The source material was blood. The TCR sequence derives from a woman in her sixties or seventies in good health.

The CDR3 reads CASTQPGPLLDNEQFF. Written as DNA, the CDR3 is TGTGCCAGCACACAACCGGGACCCCTTTTGGACAATGAGCAGTTCTTC. The genes are TRBV6-1 and TRBJ2-1; possibly TRBD1 or TRBD2 for D (5 bases each). This CDR3 is built from 16 residues. The germline CDR1 and CDR2 sequences are MNHNS and SASEGT. V was shortened by 7 bases and J by 5 bases, with 21 bases between the two germline ends.